These 4 T cell receptor beta chains were all obtained from the same sample, sequenced in a study of blood T cell repertoires in COVID-19. The protocol was immunoSEQ multiplex PCR, while the TCRdb copy is restricted to in-frame clones and leaves out a portion. This table holds 70,000 or so clones, over 65% found once. The source material was peripheral blood. These receptors were collected from a woman between 65 and 79 years old with acute or convalescent COVID-19.

The chain is built from TRBV7-9 and TRBJ1-1; 7 nucleotides align to TRBD1. The length of the CDR3 is 13 residues. The V segment lost 5 bases and the J segment 7 bases; nucleotides outside the gene matches: 7. Germline V gene data show CDR1 as SEHNR and CDR2 as FQNEAQ (reference sequence). The CDR3 sequence: CASSLRQGGEAFF. Here the CDR3 DNA reads TGTGCCAGCAGCCTAAGACAGGGTGGTGAAGCTTTCTTT. The full variable domain, rest sourced from reference TRBV7-9 and TRBJ1-1, is DTGVSQNPRHKITKRGQNVTFRCDPISEHNRLYWYRQTLGQGPEFLTYFQNEAQLEKSRLLSDRFSAERPKGSFSTLEIQRTEQGDSAMYLCASSLRQGGEAFFGQGTRLTVV.

V is TRBV5-1 and J is TRBJ2-7; TRBD2 aligns across 7 bases. Germline CDR1 reads SGHRS; CDR2 reads YFSETQ. This CDR3 comprises 19 residues. V trimming: 1 base; J trimming: 0 bases; junction bases outside the gene matches: 16. The chain's CDR3 is CASSLRQSVGGGDSYEQYF. Here the CDR3 DNA reads TGCGCCAGCAGCTTGCGCCAATCAGTCGGGGGAGGGGACTCCTACGAGCAGTACTTC.

The table lists this clone with a count of one. The chain employs TRBV18 and TRBJ1-1; TRBD1 aligns across 8 bases. J lost 3 bases, V lost 4 bases, and 1 base had no gene match. CDR3 length: 13 residues. The germline V gene has CDR1 KGHSH and CDR2 LQKENI. The CDR3 protein is CASSLDRDTEAFF. In DNA, the CDR3 is TGTGCCAGCTCACTGGACAGGGACACTGAAGCTTTCTTT.

The chain joins TRBV6-5 to TRBJ1-3, with 7 bases aligning to TRBD1. The CDR3 runs to 15 residues. Germline CDR1 reads MNHEY; CDR2 reads SVGAGI. V dropped 5 bases and J dropped 2; count of bases not matched to a gene: 6. In DNA, the CDR3 is TGTGCCAGCAGTACCCGGACAGGAGCTGGAAACACCATATATTTT. It is translated as CASSTRTGAGNTIYF.